This TCR beta chain was identified in a study of siplizumab effects on memory and regulatory T cells. General observations from the study: In unstimulated cells, naive T cells appeared more diverse than memory T cells and seemed major alloresponse contributors. Mappable CD4+ clones that were alloreactive averaged about 69% Treg-derived with siplizumab versus approximately 29% in controls.

V lost 3 bases to trimming and J lost 2 bases, with 8 bases between them. The CDR3 runs to 13 residues. Germline V gives CDR1 MNHNS, CDR2 SASEGT. Details on this clone: No antigen is known for it.

This table comes from immunoSEQ multiplex PCR, and its TCRdb copy is limited to in-frame clones, with some not included. Of about 120,000 clones in the sample, approximately 94% were seen once. The sequence came from a human donor in good health. J is TRBJ2-7 and V is TRBV6-1; D remains unclear. Sequencing input: non-Treg CD4+ T cells sorted from blood. The CDR3 region is CASSEQQPYEQYF. CDR3 bases: TGTGCCAGCAGTGAGCAACAGCCCTACGAGCAGTACTTC.